This entry lists 24 T cell receptor beta chains sequenced from one sample in a study of blood T cell repertoires in COVID-19. Measured with immunoSEQ multiplex PCR; TCRdb has only the in-frame clones, and not every one. The sample holds approximately 85,000 clones, about 86% seen once. Sequenced input: peripheral blood. The source of these receptors is a woman at least 80 years old in a cohort sampled during active or convalescent COVID-19.

The genes are TRBV6-5 and TRBJ2-5; tentatively, D is TRBD2 (6 bases). Germline V gives CDR1 MNHEY, CDR2 SVGAGI. The CDR3 is made up of 14 amino acids. V lost 9 bases and J 4 bases, leaving 18 bases between the germline ends. Here the CDR3 DNA reads TGTGCCAGTCACGCGGGCGGGATGGGAGAGACCCAGTACTTC. Protein sequence: CASHAGGMGETQYF.

The V call is TRBV27, the J call TRBJ1-3; tentative D call: TRBD1 (6 bases). V was clipped by 5 bases and J by 0 bases, with 11 bases between them. Germline V gene sequence: CDR1 MNHEY, CDR2 SMNVEV (reference sequence). The length of the CDR3 is 15 residues. This CDR3 is CASSAGRGSGNTIYF. CDR3 sequence (DNA): TGTGCCAGCAGTGCGGGCAGGGGCTCTGGAAACACCATATATTTT.

This chain joins TRBV10-2 and TRBJ2-2; 8 bases map to TRBD2. This CDR3 has 16 amino acids. Germline V gene sequence: CDR1 WSHSY, CDR2 SAAADI. V shed 7 bases, J shed 1 base, and the junction held 8 bases outside the gene matches. CDR3 residues: CASKRTSGENTGELFF. In DNA, the CDR3 is TGCGCCAGCAAGCGCACTAGCGGAGAGAACACCGGGGAGCTGTTTTTT.

This clone was observed a few times. The V and J genes are TRBV19 and TRBJ1-3; 7 positions agree with TRBD1. Germline V gene sequence: CDR1 LNHDA, CDR2 SQIVND (reference sequence). This CDR3 contains 15 residues. V shed 3 bases and J 0 bases; nucleotides not matched to a gene: 2. The CDR3 is CASSIDRDSGNTIYF. In DNA form, the CDR3 reads TGTGCCAGTAGTATCGACAGGGACTCTGGAAACACCATATATTTT.

The J gene is TRBJ1-1, the V gene TRBV6-5, with 8 bases fitting TRBD1. V lost 0 bases and J lost 6; bases outside the gene matches: 9. This CDR3 has 16 amino acids. Germline V CDR1 and CDR2: MNHEY, SVGAGI. In DNA, the CDR3 is TGTGCCAGCAGTTACTCGTCCAGGGGGCATGGCGCTGAAGCTTTCTTT. Encoded protein: CASSYSSRGHGAEAFF.

The chain has TRBV7-9 and TRBJ2-1, with D possibly being TRBD1 (6 bases). Looked up from germline, CDR1 is SEHNR and CDR2 is FQNEAQ (reference sequence). V lost 5 bases, J lost 5 bases, and 19 bases lay in between. The CDR3 runs 16 residues. The CDR3 DNA is TGTGCCAGCAGCGTGCAACAGGGCGTCGTAGACAATGAGCAGTTCTTC. Protein product: CASSVQQGVVDNEQFF.

V gene TRBV25-1 combines with J gene TRBJ1-6; D is possibly TRBD1 (5 bases). CDR1 and CDR2 (germline): MGHDK, SYGVNS. CDR3 length equals 17 residues. The V gene lost 1 base and the J gene lost 1 base, with 11 bases spanning the gap. The CDR3 bases are TGTGCCAGCAGTGAATGGGGCCAGGGTTCCTATAATTCACCCCTCCACTTT. This sequence encodes CASSEWGQGSYNSPLHF.

This sequence joins TRBV30 and TRBJ1-6, with 9 nucleotides matching TRBD1. Germline V gives CDR1 GTSNPN, CDR2 SVGIG (reference sequence). This CDR3 is 14 amino acids long. J gave up 10 bases and V 8 bases, and 12 bases lay outside the gene matches. CDR3 nucleotide sequence: TGTGCCGGATCCTGGGACAGGGTCAACTCACCCCTCCACTTT. Its protein is CAGSWDRVNSPLHF.

V is TRBV4-2 and J is TRBJ1-1; 8 bases fit TRBD1. The V and J ends lost 3 bases and 6 bases, in that order; junction bases with no gene match: 3. Germline CDR1 is LGHNA and CDR2 is YNFKEQ. The CDR3 consists of 13 residues. The CDR3 DNA is TGTGCCAGCAGCCAGACAGGGGTCGCTGAAGCTTTCTTT. Residues: CASSQTGVAEAFF.

The V gene is TRBV6-5, the J gene TRBJ2-1, with TRBD2 matching 15 bases. CDR3 length: 15 amino acids. With V trimmed by 4 bases and J by 12 bases, 7 bases remained unmatched. Germline lookup yields CDR1 MNHEY and CDR2 SVGAGI. The CDR3 loop is CASSLGLAGGRGQFF. For the CDR3, the DNA is TGTGCCAGCAGTTTAGGACTAGCGGGGGGGCGCGGGCAGTTCTTC.

The chain joins TRBV19 to TRBJ2-1, with D tentatively TRBD1 (5 bases). Germline loops: CDR1 LNHDA, CDR2 SQIVND (reference sequence). V was cut by 6 bases and J by 6 bases, with 15 bases left in between. The CDR3 runs to 14 residues. The CDR3 sequence: CASSDPGRTNEQFF. Written as DNA, the CDR3 is TGTGCCAGTAGCGATCCAGGGCGAACCAATGAGCAGTTCTTC.

The sample holds a few counts of this clone. The rearrangement joins TRBV4-2 to TRBJ2-2; 8 bases are a match to TRBD2. This CDR3 spans 17 amino acids. Trimming at V came to 1 base and at J to 2 bases, leaving 6 bases not matched to a gene. The germline V gene encodes CDR1 LGHNA and CDR2 YNFKEQ. Here the CDR3 DNA reads TGTGCCAGCAGCCAAGTCGGATTAGCGGGAAACACCGGGGAGCTGTTTTTT. Residues: CASSQVGLAGNTGELFF.

This clone was counted between two and nine times. V and J are TRBV28 and TRBJ2-1; 14 bases agree with TRBD2. V was clipped by 5 bases and J by 5 bases; unmatched bases: 14. CDR3 size: 19 residues. CDR1 is MDHEN and CDR2 is SYDVKM in the germline V gene. The CDR3 region is CASSPLGLAGGPRDNEQFF. In DNA, the CDR3 is TGTGCCAGCAGTCCCCTCGGACTAGCGGGAGGTCCGAGGGACAATGAGCAGTTCTTC.

The rearrangement uses TRBV2 and TRBJ2-7; D is perhaps TRBD2 (5 bases). This CDR3 comprises 15 residues. The V gene lost 7 bases and the J gene lost 3 bases, with 19 bases spanning the gap. Germline CDR1 reads SNHLY; CDR2 reads FYNNEI. This CDR3 reads CASNPTSQGLYEQYV. The CDR3, as DNA: TGTGCCAGCAACCCGACAAGTCAAGGACTCTACGAGCAGTACGTC.

DNA of the CDR3: TGCGCCAGCAGCTTCGGGGGGACCCCTAACAATGAGCAGTTCTTC. It encodes CASSFGGTPNNEQFF. The chain joins TRBV5-1 to TRBJ2-1, with 7 bases identical to TRBD2. The germline V gene has CDR1 SGHRS and CDR2 YFSETQ. V gave up 2 bases and J gave up 5 bases; unmatched junction bases: 7. The CDR3 runs to 15 residues.

This chain joins TRBV11-3 and TRBJ2-1; 8 nucleotides line up with TRBD2. CDR1 is SGHNT, CDR2 YENEEA, per germline. The CDR3 is 16 amino acids. The V segment lost 5 bases and the J segment 7 bases; nucleotides outside the gene matches: 13. This CDR3 reads CASSLGGSGSPNEQFF. The CDR3 nucleotides read TGTGCCAGCAGCCTGGGGGGGAGCGGGAGCCCGAATGAGCAGTTCTTC.

The chain joins TRBV5-4 to TRBJ1-3; TRBD1 agrees at 12 bases. The germline V gene has CDR1 SGHNT and CDR2 YYREEE (reference sequence). V shed 4 bases and J 3 bases; nucleotides not matched to a gene: 8. This CDR3 spans 17 amino acids. The CDR3 region is CASSLGQGAIIGNTIYF. The CDR3 coding sequence is TGTGCCAGCAGCCTGGGACAGGGGGCGATTATTGGAAACACCATATATTTT.

This CDR3 is CASPRQGLTEAFF. CDR3 coding DNA: TGTGCCAGCCCCCGACAGGGTCTTACTGAAGCTTTCTTT. The rearrangement links TRBV5-8 to TRBJ1-1, with TRBD1 matching over 7 bases. Germline values: CDR1 SGHTS, CDR2 YDEGEE. The CDR3 consists of 13 residues. Trimming removed 7 bases from V and 5 bases from J; junction bases left unmatched: 8.

The V call is TRBV6-5, the J call TRBJ1-4; 7 positions agree with TRBD1. The CDR3 covers 15 residues. CDR1 is MNHEY and CDR2 is SVGAGI in the germline V gene. V shed 6 bases and J 8 bases; nucleotides not matched to a gene: 12. DNA of the CDR3: TGTGCCAGCAGAAACCGGGACAGCTCATACGAAAAACTGTTTTTT. It specifies CASRNRDSSYEKLFF.

The genes are TRBV19 and TRBJ1-4; unclear D gene. V was clipped by 0 bases and J by 10 bases, with 9 bases between them. Per germline, CDR1 LNHDA and CDR2 SQIVND (reference sequence). The CDR3 covers 13 residues. The CDR3 DNA reads as TGTGCCAGTAGTATAGATCACCGGGGAAAACTGTTTTTT. This sequence encodes CASSIDHRGKLFF. Based on the CDR3 plus reference TRBV19 and TRBJ1-4, the full variable domain is DGGITQSPKYLFRKEGQNVTLSCEQNLNHDAMYWYRQDPGQGLRLIYYSQIVNDFQKGDIAEGYSVSREKKESFPLTVTSAQKNPTAFYLCASSIDHRGKLFFGSGTQLSVL.

The V gene is TRBV10-1, the J gene TRBJ1-1; 7 nucleotides agree with TRBD1. The ends lost 6 bases at V and 4 bases at J; junction bases unmatched: 11. Germline assignment: CDR1 WNHNN and CDR2 SYGVQD (reference sequence). The CDR3 runs 15 residues. CDR3 sequence reads: CASSLGGRPSTEAFF. CDR3 coding DNA: TGCGCCAGCAGCCTAGGGGGCCGCCCGAGCACTGAAGCTTTCTTT.

This sequence joins TRBV30 and TRBJ1-4; 7 bases agree with TRBD1. CDR1 is GTSNPN and CDR2 is SVGIG in the germline V gene (reference sequence). J lost 7 bases, V lost 4 bases, and 12 bases had no gene match. The CDR3 runs 15 residues. The CDR3 DNA follows: TGTGCCTGGAAGTTCAGGGGACAGTTCCCTGAAAAACTGTTTTTT. Residues: CAWKFRGQFPEKLFF.

The rearrangement uses TRBV5-3 and TRBJ1-5, with 11 bases that match TRBD1. TRBV5-3 is an ORF for which the function is uncertain. CDR3 size: 19 residues. The junction had 14 bases not matched to a gene; V was cut back by 4 bases and J by 2 bases. The CDR3: CARSPTDRGRGYGNQPQHF. In nucleotides, the CDR3 is TGTGCCAGAAGCCCAACGGACAGGGGGCGCGGATATGGCAATCAGCCCCAGCATTTT.

V gene TRBV6-5 combines with J gene TRBJ1-1; D is possibly TRBD1 (5 bases). Per germline, CDR1 MNHEY and CDR2 SVGAGI. Trimming pared 7 bases from V and 5 bases from J, leaving 20 bases between. The CDR3 length is 15 residues. The CDR3 coding sequence is TGTGCCAGCACCCAAGGGGTCAAAAAGGGGACTGAAGCTTTCTTT. Encoded protein: CASTQGVKKGTEAFF.